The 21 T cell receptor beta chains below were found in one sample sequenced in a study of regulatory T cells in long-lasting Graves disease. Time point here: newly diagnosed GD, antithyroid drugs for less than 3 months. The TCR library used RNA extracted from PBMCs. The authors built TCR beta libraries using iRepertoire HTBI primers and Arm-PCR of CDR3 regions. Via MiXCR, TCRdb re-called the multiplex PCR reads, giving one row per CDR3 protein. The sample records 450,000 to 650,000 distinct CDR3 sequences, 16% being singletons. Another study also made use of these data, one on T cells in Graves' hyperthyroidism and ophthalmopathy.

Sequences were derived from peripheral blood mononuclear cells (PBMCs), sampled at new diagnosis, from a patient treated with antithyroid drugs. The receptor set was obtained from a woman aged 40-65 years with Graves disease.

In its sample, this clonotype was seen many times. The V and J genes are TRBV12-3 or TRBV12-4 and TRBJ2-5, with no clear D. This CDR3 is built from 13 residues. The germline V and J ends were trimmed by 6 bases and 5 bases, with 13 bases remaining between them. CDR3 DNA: TGTGCCAGCAGACCGGGCCCTTTGGAGACCCAGTACTTC. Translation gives CASRPGPLETQYF.

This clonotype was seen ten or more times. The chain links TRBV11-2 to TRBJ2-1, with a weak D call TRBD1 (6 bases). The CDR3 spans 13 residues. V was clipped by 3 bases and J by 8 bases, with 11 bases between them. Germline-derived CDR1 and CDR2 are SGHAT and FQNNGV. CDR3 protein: CASSFSQGYEQFF. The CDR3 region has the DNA TGTGCCAGCAGCTTCTCGCAGGGGTATGAGCAGTTCTTC.

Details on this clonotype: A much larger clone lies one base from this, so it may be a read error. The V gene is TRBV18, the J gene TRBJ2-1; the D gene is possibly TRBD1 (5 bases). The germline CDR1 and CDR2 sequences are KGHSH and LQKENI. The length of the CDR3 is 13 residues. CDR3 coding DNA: TGTGCCAGCTCACCTCCTGAAGGGGATGAGCAGTCCTTC. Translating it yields CASSPPEGDEQSF.

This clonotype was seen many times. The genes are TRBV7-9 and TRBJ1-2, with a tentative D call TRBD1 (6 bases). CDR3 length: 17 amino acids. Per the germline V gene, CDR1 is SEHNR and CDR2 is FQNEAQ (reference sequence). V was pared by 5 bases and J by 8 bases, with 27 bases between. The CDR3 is CASSSRDNGPRLWGYTF. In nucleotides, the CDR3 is TGTGCCAGCAGCAGCCGGGACAATGGACCCCGGCTATGGGGCTACACCTTC. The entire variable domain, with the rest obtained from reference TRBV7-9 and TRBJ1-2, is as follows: DTGVSQNPRHKITKRGQNVTFRCDPISEHNRLYWYRQTLGQGPEFLTYFQNEAQLEKSRLLSDRFSAERPKGSFSTLEIQRTEQGDSAMYLCASSSRDNGPRLWGYTFGSGTRLTVV.

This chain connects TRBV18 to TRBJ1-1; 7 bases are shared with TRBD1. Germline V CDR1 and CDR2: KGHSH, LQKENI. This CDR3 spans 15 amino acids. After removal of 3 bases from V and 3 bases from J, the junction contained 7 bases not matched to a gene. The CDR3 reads CASSPRTGAHTEAFF. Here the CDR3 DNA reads TGTGCCAGCTCACCCCGTACAGGGGCGCACACTGAAGCTTTCTTT.

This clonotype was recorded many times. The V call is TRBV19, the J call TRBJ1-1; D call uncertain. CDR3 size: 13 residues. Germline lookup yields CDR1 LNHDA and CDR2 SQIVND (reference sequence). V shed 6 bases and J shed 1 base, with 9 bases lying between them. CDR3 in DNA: TGTGCCAGTAGCGCCATGAGGAACACTGAAGCTTTCTTT. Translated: CASSAMRNTEAFF.

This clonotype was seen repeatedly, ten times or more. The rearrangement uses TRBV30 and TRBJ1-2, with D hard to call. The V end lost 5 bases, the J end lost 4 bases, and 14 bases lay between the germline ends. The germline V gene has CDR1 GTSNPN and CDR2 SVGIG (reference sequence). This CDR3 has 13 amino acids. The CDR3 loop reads CAWRVGSSYGYTF. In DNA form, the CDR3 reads TGTGCCTGGCGGGTAGGCAGCTCCTATGGCTACACCTTC. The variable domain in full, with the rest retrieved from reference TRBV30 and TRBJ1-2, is SQTIHQWPATLVQPVGSPLSLECTVEGTSNPNLYWYRQAAGRGLQLLFYSVGIGQISSEVPQNLSASRPQDRQFILSSKKLLLSDSGFYLCAWRVGSSYGYTFGSGTRLTVV.

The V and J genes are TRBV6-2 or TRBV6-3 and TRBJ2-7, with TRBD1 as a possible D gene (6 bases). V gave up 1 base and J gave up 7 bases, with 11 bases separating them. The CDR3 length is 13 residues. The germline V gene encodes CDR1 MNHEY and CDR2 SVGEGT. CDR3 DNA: TGTGCCAGCAGTTACTTACAGGGAATTGAGCAGTACTTC. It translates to CASSYLQGIEQYF.

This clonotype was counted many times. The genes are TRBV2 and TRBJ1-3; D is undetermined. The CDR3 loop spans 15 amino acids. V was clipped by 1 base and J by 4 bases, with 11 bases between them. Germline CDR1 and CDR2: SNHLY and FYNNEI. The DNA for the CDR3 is TGTGCCAGCAGTGAAGGTATTGGCGGAGGAAACACCATATATTTT. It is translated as CASSEGIGGGNTIYF.

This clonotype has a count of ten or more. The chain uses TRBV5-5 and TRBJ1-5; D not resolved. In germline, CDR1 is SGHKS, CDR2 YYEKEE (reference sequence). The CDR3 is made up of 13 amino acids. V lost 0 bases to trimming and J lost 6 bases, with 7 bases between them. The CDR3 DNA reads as TGTGCCAGCAGCTTGGCGGGGTTTCAGCCCCAGCATTTT. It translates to CASSLAGFQPQHF. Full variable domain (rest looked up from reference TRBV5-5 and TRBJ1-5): DAGVTQSPTHLIKTRGQQVTLRCSPISGHKSVSWYQQVLGQGPQFIFQYYEKEERGRGNFPDRFSARQFPNYSSELNVNALLLGDSALYLCASSLAGFQPQHFGDGTRLSIL.

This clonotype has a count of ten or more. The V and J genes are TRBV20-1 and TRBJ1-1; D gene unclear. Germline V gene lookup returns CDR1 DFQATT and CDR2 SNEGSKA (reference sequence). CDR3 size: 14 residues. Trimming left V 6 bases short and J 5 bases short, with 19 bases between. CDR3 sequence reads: CSAPIPGLRTEAFF. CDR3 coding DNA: TGCAGTGCCCCCATCCCGGGGTTGAGAACTGAAGCTTTCTTT.

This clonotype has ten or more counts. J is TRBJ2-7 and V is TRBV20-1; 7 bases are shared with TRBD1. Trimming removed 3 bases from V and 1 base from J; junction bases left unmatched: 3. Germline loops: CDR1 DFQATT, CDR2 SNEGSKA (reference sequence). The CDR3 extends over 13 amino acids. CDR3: CSARGTVSYEQYF. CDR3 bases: TGCAGTGCTAGGGGGACAGTATCCTACGAGCAGTACTTC.

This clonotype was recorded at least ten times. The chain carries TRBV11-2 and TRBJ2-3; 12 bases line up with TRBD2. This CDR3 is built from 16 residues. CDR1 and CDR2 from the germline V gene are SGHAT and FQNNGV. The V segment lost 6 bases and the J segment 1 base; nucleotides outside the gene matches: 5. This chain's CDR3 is CASRPRLAGGTDTQYF. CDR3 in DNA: TGTGCCAGCAGACCTCGACTAGCGGGGGGCACAGATACGCAGTATTTT.

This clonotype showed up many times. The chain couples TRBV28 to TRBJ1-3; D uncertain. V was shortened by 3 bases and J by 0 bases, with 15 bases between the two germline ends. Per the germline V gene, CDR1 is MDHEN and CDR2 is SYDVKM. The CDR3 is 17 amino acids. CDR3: CASSFGGNINSGNTIYF. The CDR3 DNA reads TGTGCCAGCAGTTTCGGAGGGAACATTAACTCTGGAAACACCATATATTTT.

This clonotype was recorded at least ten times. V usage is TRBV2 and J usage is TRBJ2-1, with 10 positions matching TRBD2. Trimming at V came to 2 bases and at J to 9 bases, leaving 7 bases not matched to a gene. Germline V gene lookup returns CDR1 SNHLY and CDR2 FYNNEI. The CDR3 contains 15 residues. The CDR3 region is CASSEPSGGQGEQFF. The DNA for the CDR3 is TGTGCCAGCAGTGAACCTAGCGGGGGCCAGGGTGAGCAGTTCTTC.

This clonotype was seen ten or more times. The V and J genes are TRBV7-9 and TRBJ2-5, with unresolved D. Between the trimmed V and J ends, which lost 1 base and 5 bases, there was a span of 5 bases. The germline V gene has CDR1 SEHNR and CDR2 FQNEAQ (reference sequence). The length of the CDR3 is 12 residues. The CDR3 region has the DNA TGTGCCAGCAGCTTAGTCGCGGAGACCCAGTACTTC. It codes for CASSLVAETQYF.

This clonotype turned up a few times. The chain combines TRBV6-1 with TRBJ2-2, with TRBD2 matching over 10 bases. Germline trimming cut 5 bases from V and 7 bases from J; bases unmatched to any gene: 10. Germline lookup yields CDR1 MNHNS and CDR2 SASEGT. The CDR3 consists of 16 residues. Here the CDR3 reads CASSLLSGGAIGELFF. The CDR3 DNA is TGTGCCAGCAGTCTCCTGAGCGGGGGGGCCATCGGGGAGCTGTTTTTT.

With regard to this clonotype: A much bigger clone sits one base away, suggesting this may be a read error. In DNA form, the CDR3 reads TGTGCCAGCAGTTACCCCCCGGGAAGGGTAAGGAACACTGAAGCTTTCTTT. Its protein product is CASSYPPGRVRNTEAFF. This rearrangement joins TRBV6-2 or TRBV6-3 to TRBJ1-1, with no clear D. The length of the CDR3 is 17 residues. CDR1 and CDR2 (germline): MNHEY, SVGEGT. V lost 2 bases and J lost 1, with 17 bases in between.

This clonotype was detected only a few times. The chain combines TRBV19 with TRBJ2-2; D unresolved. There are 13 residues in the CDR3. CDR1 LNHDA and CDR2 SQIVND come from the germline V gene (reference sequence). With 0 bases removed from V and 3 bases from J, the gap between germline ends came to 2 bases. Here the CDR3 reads CASSIDHTGELFF. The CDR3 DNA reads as TGTGCCAGTAGTATAGATCACACCGGGGAGCTGTTTTTT.

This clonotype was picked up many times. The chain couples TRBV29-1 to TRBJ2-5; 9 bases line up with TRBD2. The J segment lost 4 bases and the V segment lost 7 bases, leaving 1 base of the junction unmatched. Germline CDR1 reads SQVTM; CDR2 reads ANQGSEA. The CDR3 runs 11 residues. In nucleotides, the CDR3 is TGCAGCGGACTAGCGGTAGAGACCCAGTACTTC. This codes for CSGLAVETQYF.

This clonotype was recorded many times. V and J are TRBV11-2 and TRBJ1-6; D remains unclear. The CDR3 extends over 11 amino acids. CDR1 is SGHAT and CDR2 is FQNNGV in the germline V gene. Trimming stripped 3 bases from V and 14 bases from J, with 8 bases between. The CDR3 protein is CASSLGASLHF. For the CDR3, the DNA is TGTGCCAGCAGCTTGGGAGCCTCCCTCCACTTT.